This TCR beta chain was retrieved from a study of monozygotic twins with inflammatory bowel disease. Notes on the study in general: Limited statistical power may explain no repertoire similarity difference between concordant and discordant twins. On the inverse Simpson index, IBD patients scored lower for TCRbeta diversity than healthy co-twins. The study supported no single strong signal or clonotype linked to IBD.

As regards this clonotype: Its target is unknown.

The CDR3 is made up of 14 amino acids. CDR1 is SEHNR and CDR2 is FQNEAQ in the germline V gene (reference sequence). Amplification used two nested PCRs: roughly 15 cycles, then about 10 cycles, on TCRalpha/TCRbeta cDNA. Using the 5' RACE reads, TCRdb records one entry per CDR3 protein without DNA. The ten most abundant clones cover around 2.8% of a sample with under 200,000 distinct CDR3 sequences. This receptor was obtained from a human donor with ulcerative colitis or Crohn's disease, or a healthy co-twin of an affected twin (not recorded which). The sample was blood. V and J are TRBV7-9 and TRBJ2-2. The CDR3 loop is CASSRQVNTGELFF. Full variable domain (missing parts from reference TRBV7-9 and TRBJ2-2): DTGVSQNPRHKITKRGQNVTFRCDPISEHNRLYWYRQTLGQGPEFLTYFQNEAQLEKSRLLSDRFSAERPKGSFSTLEIQRTEQGDSAMYLCASSRQVNTGELFFGEGSRLTVL.